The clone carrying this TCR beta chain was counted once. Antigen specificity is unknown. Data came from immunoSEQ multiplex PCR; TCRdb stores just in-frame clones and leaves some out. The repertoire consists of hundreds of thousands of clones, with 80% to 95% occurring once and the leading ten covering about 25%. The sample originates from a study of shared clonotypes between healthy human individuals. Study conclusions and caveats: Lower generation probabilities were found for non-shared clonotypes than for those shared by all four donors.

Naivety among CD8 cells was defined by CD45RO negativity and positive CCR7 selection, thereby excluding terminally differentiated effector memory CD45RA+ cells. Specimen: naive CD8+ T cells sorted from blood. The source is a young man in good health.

The CDR3 here is CASSTGTGGYEQYF. For the CDR3, the DNA is TGTGCCAGCTCTACGGGGACTGGAGGCTACGAGCAGTACTTC. V is TRBV25-1 and J is TRBJ2-7, with D possibly TRBD2 on 6 matching bases. Per germline, CDR1 MGHDK and CDR2 SYGVNS. The CDR3 contains 14 residues. Trimming left V 8 bases short and J 3 bases short, with 17 bases between.